A selection of T cell receptor beta chains follows, all from one sample in a study of a mutant IDH1 vaccine in newly diagnosed glioma. Only in-frame clones appear in the TCRdb table, and some are missing; sequencing was by immunoSEQ multiplex PCR. The sample yields some 33,000 clones, roughly three quarters seen once. No antigen has been identified for these receptors. Specimen: PBMCs, collected from a glioma patient whose treatment included an IDH1 peptide vaccine. The receptor set was obtained from a man between 25 and 39 years old with glioma. Each CDR3 is given with its conserved first and last residue. D genes are given only for firm matches. Clone size is given for some rows only: seen once, a few or many times, or a class if the clone is expanded.

clone_size,v_call,d_call,j_call,cdr3_aa,cdr3_nt
once,TRBV27,TRBD1,TRBJ1-5,CASSLLAGGRRGPQHF,TGTGCCAGCAGTTTGTTGGCAGGGGGCCGACGGGGGCCCCAGCATTTT
-,TRBV10-3,-,TRBJ1-5,CAISARRLQNLNQPQHF,TGTGCCATCAGTGCCCGGAGATTACAAAATCTCAATCAGCCCCAGCATTTT
-,TRBV2,-,TRBJ1-2,CASSRSRQDYGYTF,TGTGCCAGCAGTCGTTCCAGGCAGGACTATGGCTACACCTTC
-,TRBV27,-,TRBJ2-7,CASSLRGDQYEQYF,TGTGCCAGCAGTTTACGGGGTGACCAGTACGAGCAGTACTTC
few,TRBV14,-,TRBJ1-3,CASSQDPTVGFGNTIYF,TGTGCCAGCAGCCAAGATCCTACGGTCGGGTTTGGAAACACCATATATTTT
-,TRBV7-8,TRBD2,TRBJ2-7,CASSKDRDYLREQYF,TGTGCCAGCAGCAAAGACCGGGACTACCTTCGTGAGCAGTACTTC
-,TRBV6-1,-,TRBJ1-1,CASSGTAGTEAFF,TGTGCCAGCAGTGGGACGGCCGGGACTGAAGCTTTCTTT
-,TRBV7-6,-,TRBJ2-7,CASSADGGSSYEQYF,TGTGCCAGCAGCGCGGACGGAGGAAGCTCCTACGAGCAGTACTTC
-,TRBV19,TRBD1,TRBJ1-6,CASRVDRVQGSSPLHF,TGTGCCAGTAGGGTAGACAGGGTACAAGGAAGTTCACCCCTCCACTTT
few,TRBV4-1,-,TRBJ2-1,CASSPREGNLFGFF,TGCGCCAGCAGCCCTCGGGAAGGGAATCTGTTCGGGTTCTTC
few,TRBV5-4,-,TRBJ1-1,CASSPQGLNTEAFF,TGTGCCAGCAGCCCGCAGGGCCTGAACACTGAAGCTTTCTTT
-,TRBV7-2,-,TRBJ1-1,CASSPPDGGWGGTEAFF,TGTGCCAGCAGCCCCCCAGATGGGGGCTGGGGGGGGACTGAAGCTTTCTTT